The source of this T cell receptor (beta chain) is a study of T cells in tuberculosis. Study summary: A South African cohort included IGRA-negative adolescents, latently infected IGRA-positive adolescents and adults with active tuberculosis.

For this clone: Its antigen remains unidentified.

Method: immunoSEQ multiplex PCR; TCRdb's copy keeps in-frame clones and lacks some. The sample contains approximately 35,000 clones, around 97% of which appear only once. The CDR3 contains 15 residues. Trimming took off 2 bases at V and 3 bases at J, with 16 bases between the two ends. Per the germline V gene, CDR1 is GTSNPN and CDR2 is SVGIG (reference sequence). Study-wide results and limits: Smaller alpha distances in active tuberculosis partly reflected shorter CDR3-alpha lengths.

The specimen was PBMCs. V is TRBV30 and J is TRBJ1-2, with D unclear. The source of this sequence is a donor aged 10 to 29 with latent tuberculosis or without tuberculosis infection. CDR3 residues: CAWSPPVGKYYGYTF. DNA for the CDR3: TGTGCCTGGAGTCCGCCGGTCGGGAAGTACTATGGCTACACCTTC.